These 7 T cell receptor beta chains share one sample of origin, sequenced in a study of T cell responses to AZD1222 COVID-19 vaccine. Produced via immunoSEQ multiplex PCR; TCRdb's table is partial and in-frame only. Of more than 95,000 clones listed, approximately 85% are singletons. The sequencing used peripheral blood, collected on day 0 of MenACWY control vaccination. Receptor source: an adult in good health.

The chain joins TRBV29-1 to TRBJ1-2; D gene ambiguous. The CDR3 covers 12 residues. Germline V lookup: CDR1 SQVTM, CDR2 ANQGSEA. V lost 2 bases, J lost 1 base, and 5 bases lay in between. CDR3 sequence: CSVERVNYGYTF. CDR3 nucleotide sequence: TGCAGCGTTGAAAGGGTTAACTATGGCTACACCTTC.

The gene calls are TRBV4-2 and TRBJ2-1; 12 bases line up with TRBD2. The CDR3 consists of 16 residues. In germline, CDR1 is LGHNA, CDR2 YNFKEQ. The junction had 3 bases not matched to a gene; V was cut back by 2 bases and J by 4 bases. This chain's CDR3 is CASSQTLAGGYNEQFF. CDR3 nucleotide sequence: TGTGCCAGCAGCCAAACTCTAGCGGGGGGGTACAATGAGCAGTTCTTC.

The chain employs TRBV19 and TRBJ2-5; TRBD2 matches 9 bases. Germline values: CDR1 LNHDA, CDR2 SQIVND (reference sequence). The CDR3 has 13 residues. The V segment lost 7 bases and the J segment 2 bases; nucleotides outside the gene matches: 2. For the CDR3, the DNA is TGTGCCAGTACAGCGGGGGGACAAGAGACCCAGTACTTC. This sequence encodes CASTAGGQETQYF.

The V gene is TRBV28, the J gene TRBJ1-6; D is unresolved. Germline CDR1 is MDHEN and CDR2 is SYDVKM. Trimming removed 3 bases at V and 7 bases at J, with 4 bases between. The CDR3 totals 12 residues. As DNA, the CDR3 is TGTGCCAGCAGTTTGGCCAATTCACCCCTCCACTTT. Its translation: CASSLANSPLHF.

The J gene is TRBJ1-6, the V gene TRBV5-6; D not certain. This CDR3 region has 18 residues. Germline CDR1 and CDR2: SGHDT and YYEEEE. V gave up 4 bases and J gave up 4 bases, with 21 bases separating them. CDR3: CASSATPTARLYNSPLHF. The CDR3 DNA follows: TGTGCCAGCAGCGCCACCCCGACCGCACGCCTATATAATTCACCCCTCCACTTT.

The chain has TRBV7-3 and TRBJ2-2; the D is unclear. Trimming removed 8 bases from V and 4 bases from J, with 8 bases in between. The CDR3 totals 12 residues. From germline, CDR1 is SGHTA and CDR2 FQGTGA. CDR3 nucleotide sequence: TGTGCCAGCCGCCCTACCACCGGGGAGCTGTTTTTT. This encodes CASRPTTGELFF. Full variable domain (remainder filled in from reference TRBV7-3 and TRBJ2-2): GAGVSQTPSNKVTEKGKYVELRCDPISGHTALYWYRQSLGQGPEFLIYFQGTGAADDSGLPNDRFFAVRPEGSVSTLKIQRTERGDSAVYLCASRPTTGELFFGEGSRLTVL.

This clone has a handful of counts. CDR3 in amino acids: CASAQGRIHSGNTIYF. CDR3 coding DNA: TGTGCCAGCGCCCAGGGGAGAATACACTCTGGAAACACCATATATTTT. The chain uses TRBV5-8 and TRBJ1-3; the D gene is possibly TRBD1 (6 bases). This CDR3 spans 16 amino acids. V lost 7 bases and J 0 bases, leaving 17 bases between the germline ends. In germline, CDR1 is SGHTS, CDR2 YDEGEE.